The 29 T cell receptor beta chains below all came from one sample that was sequenced in a study of blood T cell repertoires in COVID-19. Here immunoSEQ multiplex PCR was the method, and the copy in TCRdb shows in-frame clones only, minus some. Here the sample spans almost 250,000 clones, about 82% being singletons. Input material: peripheral blood. The receptors stem from a woman at least 80 years old with COVID-19, enrolled during active disease.

The V and J genes are TRBV4-2 and TRBJ1-1; possible D gene TRBD1, 5 bases. The V gene lost 3 bases and the J gene lost 4 bases, with 18 bases spanning the gap. This CDR3 is 16 amino acids long. CDR1 is LGHNA and CDR2 is YNFKEQ in the germline V gene. The CDR3 loop reads CASSQAVGGFGTEAFF. CDR3 DNA sequence: TGTGCCAGCAGCCAGGCGGTGGGGGGGTTCGGCACTGAAGCTTTCTTT.

V gene TRBV5-4 combines with J gene TRBJ1-6, with D tentatively TRBD1 (6 bases). CDR3 size: 15 residues. V lost 0 bases and J 4 bases, leaving 8 bases between the germline ends. Germline CDR1 reads SGHNT; CDR2 reads YYREEE (reference sequence). The DNA for the CDR3 is TGTGCCAGCAGCTTGGGACAGGATTATAATTCACCCCTCCACTTT. Its protein product is CASSLGQDYNSPLHF. Full variable domain (outside the CDR3, taken from reference TRBV5-4 and TRBJ1-6): ETGVTQSPTHLIKTRGQQVTLRCSSQSGHNTVSWYQQALGQGPQFIFQYYREEENGRGNFPPRFSGLQFPNYSSELNVNALELDDSALYLCASSLGQDYNSPLHFGNGTRLTVT.

This clone came up once. The chain employs TRBV7-6 and TRBJ2-3; D is possibly TRBD2 (6 bases). The V and J ends lost 5 bases and 2 bases respectively, with 14 bases between them. CDR1 is SGHVS and CDR2 is FNYEAQ in the germline V gene. The length of the CDR3 is 15 residues. In nucleotides, the CDR3 is TGTGCCAGCAGCATGGAAACTAGCCTCACAGATACGCAGTATTTT. This sequence encodes CASSMETSLTDTQYF.

Regarding this clone: The sample has other DNA sequences that encode this CDR3 too. The chain recombines TRBV5-4 with TRBJ2-2; the match to TRBD2 covers 7 bases. The V gene end was trimmed by 7 bases and the J gene end by 5 bases; junction bases not matched to a gene: 11. The CDR3 is 15 amino acids. CDR1 is SGHNT and CDR2 is YYREEE in the germline V gene (reference sequence). CDR3 residues: CASADGGGRTGELFF. CDR3 DNA sequence: TGTGCCAGCGCAGATGGGGGGGGTCGGACCGGGGAGCTGTTTTTT.

The rearrangement joins TRBV9 to TRBJ2-4; the match to TRBD2 covers 15 bases. Germline V gene sequence: CDR1 SGDLS, CDR2 YYNGEE. The V and J ends lost 0 bases and 1 base, in that order; junction bases with no gene match: 5. The CDR3 is 19 amino acids. CDR3 sequence (DNA): TGTGCCAGCAGCGTAGCCGGACTAGCGGGGGGGACGGCCAAAAACATTCAGTACTTC. It codes for CASSVAGLAGGTAKNIQYF.

The chain couples TRBV4-1 to TRBJ1-3; D is uncertain. Germline V gives CDR1 MGHRA, CDR2 YSYEKL. Trimming shortened V by 3 bases and J by 2 bases, and 23 bases separated the two germline ends. CDR3 length: 19 amino acids. CDR3 sequence reads: CASSQDEAAVGSPGNTIYF. The DNA for the CDR3 is TGCGCCAGCAGCCAGGACGAGGCAGCGGTAGGTTCTCCTGGAAACACCATATATTTT.

The genes are TRBV6-1 and TRBJ1-2; D unresolved. Trimming removed 1 base at V and 8 bases at J, with 17 bases between. CDR3 size: 15 residues. Germline V gene sequence: CDR1 MNHNS, CDR2 SASEGT. In nucleotides, the CDR3 is TGTGCCAGCAGTGAAGGCAGCCTCGGGAAGTACGGCTACACCTTC. It codes for CASSEGSLGKYGYTF.

This rearrangement joins TRBV5-1 to TRBJ2-5; 11 bases are a match to TRBD1. Looked up from germline, CDR1 is SGHRS and CDR2 is YFSETQ. This CDR3 has 16 residues. V shed 1 base and J 4 bases; nucleotides not matched to a gene: 6. Written as DNA, the CDR3 is TGCGCCAGCAGCTTGATGGGACAGGGGGAATCAGAGACCCAGTACTTC. The encoded protein is CASSLMGQGESETQYF. The variable domain in full, with the rest retrieved from reference TRBV5-1 and TRBJ2-5, is KAGVTQTPRYLIKTRGQQVTLSCSPISGHRSVSWYQQTPGQGLQFLFEYFSETQRNKGNFPGRFSGRQFSNSRSEMNVSTLELGDSALYLCASSLMGQGESETQYFGPGTRLLVL.

V gene TRBV7-6 combines with J gene TRBJ2-1, with 9 nucleotides matching TRBD2. The CDR3 contains 17 residues. Trimming at V came to 2 bases and at J to 5 bases, leaving 10 bases not matched to a gene. Germline assignment: CDR1 SGHVS and CDR2 FNYEAQ. CDR3: CASSLSPSRGGHNEQFF. For the CDR3, the DNA is TGTGCCAGCAGCTTATCCCCCTCGCGGGGGGGCCACAATGAGCAGTTCTTC.

Here the CDR3 DNA reads TGTGCCAGCAGCTTAGGGGGCCTTCAAGAGACCCAGTACTTC. It specifies CASSLGGLQETQYF. The chain combines TRBV7-8 with TRBJ2-5, with D possibly matching TRBD1 (5 bases). V lost 1 base, J lost 2 bases, and 8 bases lay in between. The CDR3 extends over 14 amino acids. The germline gives CDR1 SGHVS, CDR2 FQNEAQ.

This chain uses TRBV12-3 or TRBV12-4 with TRBJ1-4; D not certain. The germline V and J ends were trimmed by 3 bases and 8 bases, with 10 bases remaining between them. The CDR3 extends over 13 amino acids. The CDR3 nucleotides are TGTGCCAGCAGTTTTAACCTAGGAGAAAAACTGTTTTTT. As protein: CASSFNLGEKLFF.

V is TRBV6-6 and J is TRBJ2-1; a weak D match, TRBD1 (6 bases). Germline loops: CDR1 MNHNY, CDR2 SVGAGI (reference sequence). The germline V and J ends were trimmed by 6 bases and 4 bases, with 10 bases remaining between them. The CDR3 is 13 residues long. CDR3 region: CASREQGYNEQFF. The CDR3, as DNA: TGTGCCAGCAGGGAACAGGGATACAATGAGCAGTTCTTC.

The chain combines TRBV7-2 with TRBJ1-2; D unclear. Trimming pared 1 base from V and 2 bases from J, leaving 11 bases between. The CDR3 extends over 15 amino acids. CDR1 is SGHTA, CDR2 FQGNSA, per germline. CDR3 nucleotide sequence: TGTGCCAGCAGCTTAGGGTCCGAGAAGAACTATGGCTACACCTTC. Its protein product is CASSLGSEKNYGYTF.

The CDR3 loop is CASSWLGPGEAEAFF. In DNA form, the CDR3 reads TGTGCCAGCAGCTGGTTGGGGCCAGGGGAAGCTGAAGCTTTCTTT. The chain links TRBV5-6 to TRBJ1-1, with D possibly matching TRBD1 (6 bases). The CDR3 has 15 amino acids. Trimming took off 3 bases at V and 6 bases at J, with 18 bases between the two ends. Per germline, CDR1 SGHDT and CDR2 YYEEEE.

The rearrangement links TRBV3-1 (or the pseudogene TRBV3-2) to TRBJ2-1; TRBD1 is a possible D gene (6 bases). This CDR3 has 20 residues. The germline CDR1 and CDR2 sequences are LGHDT and YNNKEL (reference sequence). Trimming removed 0 bases at V and 7 bases at J, with 28 bases between. CDR3: CASSQDPAGASNYPMNEQFF. The CDR3 DNA reads as TGTGCCAGCAGCCAAGATCCCGCAGGGGCGTCGAACTATCCTATGAATGAGCAGTTCTTC.

There are a few counts of this clone. This chain joins TRBV7-2 and TRBJ1-5; D is undetermined. The ends were cut back, 4 bases at V and 5 bases at J, with 9 bases in the middle. The V gene's germline CDR1 is SGHTA and CDR2 FQGNSA. CDR3 length: 13 residues. CDR3 DNA: TGTGCCAGCAGCTCATCCCTAGATCAGCCCCAGCATTTT. Amino acids: CASSSSLDQPQHF.

The J gene is TRBJ1-6, the V gene TRBV3-1 (or the pseudogene TRBV3-2); possibly TRBD1 for D (5 bases). Germline V CDR1 and CDR2: LGHDT, YNNKEL (reference sequence). V gave up 5 bases and J gave up 7 bases, with 9 bases separating them. The CDR3 length is 13 residues. For the CDR3, the DNA is TGTGCCAGCAGCGCCCAGGGAAATTCACCCCTCCACTTT. Its protein is CASSAQGNSPLHF.

The chain couples TRBV6-2 or TRBV6-3 to TRBJ2-3, with 7 bases identical to TRBD1. Germline V lookup: CDR1 MNHEY, CDR2 SVGEGT. The V gene end was trimmed by 5 bases and the J gene end by 3 bases; junction bases not matched to a gene: 5. The CDR3 sequence is 14 residues long. The CDR3 here is CASSRDSKTDTQYF. In DNA form, the CDR3 reads TGTGCCAGCAGTAGGGACAGTAAGACAGATACGCAGTATTTT.

V gene TRBV7-9 combines with J gene TRBJ2-5; tentative D call: TRBD1 (6 bases). Germline CDR1 and CDR2: SEHNR and FQNEAQ (reference sequence). V was clipped by 5 bases and J by 3 bases, with 10 bases between them. The CDR3 spans 13 residues. The CDR3 loop is CASSRTAEETQYF. The CDR3, as DNA: TGTGCCAGCAGCCGGACAGCCGAAGAGACCCAGTACTTC.

This rearrangement joins TRBV7-3 to TRBJ2-2, with TRBD2 as a possible D gene (5 bases). Trimming removed 2 bases at V and 4 bases at J, with 14 bases between. Germline V gene lookup returns CDR1 SGHTA and CDR2 FQGTGA. The CDR3 extends over 16 amino acids. The CDR3 protein is CASSLGLPPSTGELFF. CDR3 DNA sequence: TGTGCCAGCAGCTTAGGACTTCCTCCTAGCACCGGGGAGCTGTTTTTT.

The CDR3 is CASSPTYEQYV. Written as DNA, the CDR3 is TGTGCCAGCAGTCCAACCTACGAGCAGTACGTC. This chain links TRBV27 with TRBJ2-7; D gene uncertain. This CDR3 comprises 11 residues. Germline loops: CDR1 MNHEY, CDR2 SMNVEV (reference sequence). V lost 5 bases and J 2 bases, leaving 4 bases between the germline ends.

CDR3 protein: CAWMGMTGGSSNTGELFF. In DNA, the CDR3 is TGTGCCTGGATGGGGATGACAGGGGGCTCTTCGAACACCGGGGAGCTGTTTTTT. This rearrangement joins TRBV30 to TRBJ2-2; 10 positions match TRBD1. J lost 0 bases, V lost 4 bases, and 11 bases had no gene match. This CDR3 is 18 amino acids long. Germline V CDR1 and CDR2: GTSNPN, SVGIG (reference sequence). Full variable domain (outside the CDR3, taken from reference TRBV30 and TRBJ2-2): SQTIHQWPATLVQPVGSPLSLECTVEGTSNPNLYWYRQAAGRGLQLLFYSVGIGQISSEVPQNLSASRPQDRQFILSSKKLLLSDSGFYLCAWMGMTGGSSNTGELFFGEGSRLTVL.

This chain joins TRBV7-2 and TRBJ1-2; D is undetermined. V was shortened by 1 base and J by 5 bases, with 8 bases between the two germline ends. This CDR3 is 13 amino acids long. Germline V CDR1 and CDR2: SGHTA, FQGNSA. Here the CDR3 DNA reads TGTGCCAGCAGCTTAGGGCCTAGGTATGGCTACACCTTC. Its protein product is CASSLGPRYGYTF.

The V call is TRBV12-3 or TRBV12-4, the J call TRBJ1-6; D unresolved. The CDR3 contains 13 residues. V was shortened by 7 bases and J by 9 bases, with 13 bases between the two germline ends. The DNA of the CDR3 is TGTGCCAGCACCACCGAGGAGGGTTCACCCCTCCACTTT. Protein product: CASTTEEGSPLHF.

The V call is TRBV7-2, the J call TRBJ2-3; D gene ambiguous. Trimming pared 1 base from V and 2 bases from J, leaving 10 bases between. This CDR3 spans 15 amino acids. Germline-derived CDR1 and CDR2 are SGHTA and FQGNSA. CDR3 nucleotides: TGTGCCAGCAGCTTAGTTGCGGTCCCCACAGATACGCAGTATTTT. This gives the protein CASSLVAVPTDTQYF.

V is TRBV5-1 and J is TRBJ2-1; 12 bases are a match to TRBD1. The CDR3 length is 16 residues. CDR1 and CDR2 (germline): SGHRS, YFSETQ. V was clipped by 4 bases and J by 7 bases; unmatched bases: 9. The CDR3 DNA reads as TGCGCCAGCAGCCCCCGGGGACAGGGGGCGTGGAATGAGCAGTTCTTC. The encoded protein is CASSPRGQGAWNEQFF.

This CDR3 is CASSPPGIGRTEAFF. CDR3 bases: TGTGCCAGCAGTCCCCCCGGGATCGGGAGGACTGAAGCTTTCTTT. The chain combines TRBV28 with TRBJ1-1, with D uncertain. The CDR3 is made up of 15 amino acids. Germline CDR1 reads MDHEN; CDR2 reads SYDVKM. Deletions cut 5 bases from V and 5 bases from J, with 18 bases between.

This chain joins TRBV24-1 and TRBJ2-5; TRBD1 aligns across 9 bases. This CDR3 is built from 13 residues. V lost 7 bases to trimming and J lost 9 bases; unmatched junction nucleotides: 8. Germline V gene sequence: CDR1 KGHDR, CDR2 SFDVKD. CDR3 nucleotides: TGTGCCACCAGGAGGGACAGGGAGGGGCCCCAGTACTTC. This gives the protein CATRRDREGPQYF.

The V call is TRBV5-5, the J call TRBJ2-5; 9 bases fit TRBD2. Per the germline V gene, CDR1 is SGHKS and CDR2 is YYEKEE (reference sequence). The CDR3 loop spans 15 amino acids. V lost 2 bases and J lost 0; bases outside the gene matches: 2. CDR3 region: CASSFAGGNQETQYF. The CDR3 DNA reads TGTGCCAGCAGCTTTGCGGGGGGGAACCAAGAGACCCAGTACTTC. The full variable domain, its missing parts supplied by reference TRBV5-5 and TRBJ2-5, is DAGVTQSPTHLIKTRGQQVTLRCSPISGHKSVSWYQQVLGQGPQFIFQYYEKEERGRGNFPDRFSARQFPNYSSELNVNALLLGDSALYLCASSFAGGNQETQYFGPGTRLLVL.